A single sample is the source of the 3 T cell receptor beta chains below, sequenced in a study of T cell changes during pregnancy in multiple sclerosis. The protocol was immunoSEQ multiplex PCR, while the TCRdb copy is restricted to in-frame clones and leaves out a portion. The sample carries approximately 58,000 clones, roughly 92% recorded once. The sample here was peripheral blood, taken in the second trimester of pregnancy. Receptors were obtained from a female donor with multiple sclerosis, enrolled in a pregnancy study.

The chain links TRBV5-4 to TRBJ2-3, with TRBD2 as a possible D gene (5 bases). Germline CDR1 and CDR2: SGHNT and YYREEE (reference sequence). Trimming cost V 1 base and J 4 bases, with 7 bases left between them. This CDR3 spans 13 amino acids. The CDR3 DNA reads as TGTGCCAGCAGCTTGTATAGCGCAGATACGCAGTATTTT. Protein: CASSLYSADTQYF.

This clone was found once. J is TRBJ2-7 and V is TRBV7-2, with 9 bases aligning to TRBD2. Germline V lookup: CDR1 SGHTA, CDR2 FQGNSA. The CDR3 spans 15 residues. Unmatched junction bases numbered 3, after V lost 1 base and J lost 2 bases. CDR3 protein: CASSLGAGGPYEQYF. The DNA of the CDR3 is TGTGCCAGCAGCTTAGGGGCGGGAGGGCCCTACGAGCAGTACTTC.

This clone was picked up a small number of times. The sample holds other DNA sequences that translate to the same CDR3. The chain combines TRBV5-6 with TRBJ2-5; a possible D gene is TRBD2 (6 bases). The ends were cut back, 4 bases at V and 0 bases at J, with 7 bases in the middle. The length of the CDR3 is 13 residues. The germline CDR1 and CDR2 sequences are SGHDT and YYEEEE. The chain's CDR3 is CASSPGDQETQYF. The CDR3 DNA reads TGTGCCAGCAGCCCGGGGGACCAAGAGACCCAGTACTTC.